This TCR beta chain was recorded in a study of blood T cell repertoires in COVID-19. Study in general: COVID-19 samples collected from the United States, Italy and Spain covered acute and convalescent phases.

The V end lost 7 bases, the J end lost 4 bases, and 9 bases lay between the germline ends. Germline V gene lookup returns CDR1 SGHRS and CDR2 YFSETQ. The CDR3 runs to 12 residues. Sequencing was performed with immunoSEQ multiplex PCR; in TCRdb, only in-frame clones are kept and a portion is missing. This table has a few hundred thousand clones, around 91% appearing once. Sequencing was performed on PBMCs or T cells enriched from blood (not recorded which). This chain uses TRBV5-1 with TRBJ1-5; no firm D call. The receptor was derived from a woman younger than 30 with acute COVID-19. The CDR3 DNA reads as TGCGCCAGCCGGACGGGGAATCAGCCCCAGCATTTT. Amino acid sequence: CASRTGNQPQHF.